The TCR beta chain described here comes from a study of blood T cells in healthy people across ages. This clonotype was seen a handful of times. Sample-barcoded 5' priming and a J-beta primer mix drove a second PCR of 7 to 11 cycles. The template-switch adaptor was a 5' adaptor with 12 random nucleotides. It tagged each cDNA molecule. TCRdb independently ran MiXCR on the 5' RACE reads; one entry per CDR3 protein. This sample has under 850,000 distinct CDR3 sequences; about 34% occur once, and the top ten carry 13%. V was pared by 7 bases and J by 5 bases, with 14 bases between. CDR1 is LNHDA and CDR2 is SQIVND in the germline V gene (reference sequence). There are 13 residues in the CDR3.

Sequencing input: blood. This clonotype originated in a man younger than 35 in good health. The V gene is TRBV19, the J gene TRBJ2-5; tentative D call: TRBD1 (7 bases). As DNA, the CDR3 is TGTGCCAGTAACGACAGGGAGGAGGAGACCCAGTACTTC. Translation: CASNDREEETQYF.